The next 19 T cell receptor beta chains were all read from a single sample in a study of T cells expressing NK-cell markers. TCRdb reanalyzed the 5' RACE reads, giving one entry per CDR3 protein sequence and no DNA. The sample includes some 140,000 distinct CDR3 sequences. The specimen was blood T cells: a sorted CD56 or NKG2C T cell subset, CD4+ or CD8+ T cells, or bulk PBMC T cells (not recorded which). Receptors originate from a woman aged 45-65 years in good health.

This rearrangement joins TRBV20-1 to TRBJ2-1; as DNA is missing, the TRBD2 call by TCRdb cannot be tested. Germline CDR1 and CDR2: DFQATT and SNEGSKA (reference sequence). This CDR3 has 16 residues. CDR3 residues: CSASEIEDWTLNEQFF.

V gene TRBV3-1 combines with J gene TRBJ2-4; TCRdb gives TRBD1 as the D gene, but with no DNA this cannot be confirmed. CDR3 length: 17 residues. The germline CDR1 and CDR2 sequences are LGHDT and YNNKEL (reference sequence). The CDR3 here is CASSQDAGLGAKNIQYF.

The chain uses TRBV29-1 and TRBJ2-5. The CDR3 has 12 residues. Germline CDR1 and CDR2: SQVTM and ANQGSEA. The CDR3 reads CSVPRMGETQYF. The full variable domain, rest sourced from reference TRBV29-1 and TRBJ2-5, is SAVISQKPSRDICQRGTSLTIQCQVDSQVTMMFWYRQQPGQSLTLIATANQGSEATYESGFVIDKFPISRPNLTFSTLTVSNMSPEDSSIYLCSVPRMGETQYFGPGTRLLVL.

The V call is TRBV15, the J call TRBJ2-3; TCRdb outputs TRBD2, but without DNA this stays unchecked. Germline V lookup: CDR1 LNHNV, CDR2 YYDKDF (reference sequence). This CDR3 is 16 amino acids long. The CDR3 loop is CATSRDRTSGTDTQYF. Full variable domain (remainder filled in from reference TRBV15 and TRBJ2-3): DAMVIQNPRYQVTQFGKPVTLSCSQTLNHNVMYWYQQKSSQAPKLLFHYYDKDFNNEADTPDNFQSRRPNTSFCFLDIRSPGLGDTAMYLCATSRDRTSGTDTQYFGPGTRLTVL.

The chain carries TRBV7-8 and TRBJ2-5; lacking DNA, the TRBD2 call made by TCRdb goes unchecked. CDR1 is SGHVS and CDR2 is FQNEAQ in the germline V gene. This CDR3 comprises 17 residues. The CDR3 loop reads CASSLAWSLAEGETQYF.

The chain recombines TRBV14 with TRBJ1-1. The germline V gene has CDR1 SGHDN and CDR2 FVKESK. The CDR3 loop spans 16 amino acids. The chain's CDR3 is CASSQSPPVMNTEAFF. Using reference TRBV14 and TRBJ1-1 for the parts outside the CDR3, the full variable domain is EAGVTQFPSHSVIEKGQTVTLRCDPISGHDNLYWYRRVMGKEIKFLLHFVKESKQDESGMPNNRFLAERTGGTYSTLKVQPAELEDSGVYFCASSQSPPVMNTEAFFGQGTRLTVV.

J is TRBJ1-1 and V is TRBV5-1. The V gene's germline CDR1 is SGHRS and CDR2 YFSETQ. The CDR3 is 11 residues long. The CDR3 reads CASSFGSEAFF.

This chain links TRBV3-1 with TRBJ2-6; TCRdb's D gene call, TRBD2, goes unchecked for lack of DNA. Per the germline V gene, CDR1 is LGHDT and CDR2 is YNNKEL (reference sequence). There are 17 residues in the CDR3. CDR3 sequence: CASSVGQASLGANVLTF.

The V and J genes are TRBV5-1 and TRBJ1-5; TCRdb's assignment of TRBD1 cannot be checked, as there is no DNA. The CDR3 loop spans 15 amino acids. Germline lookup yields CDR1 SGHRS and CDR2 YFSETQ. The CDR3 is CAIFAGAEEDQPQHF.

The J gene is TRBJ1-3, the V gene TRBV12-3 or TRBV12-4. The CDR3 sequence is 17 residues long. CDR3 region: CASSEVPGGARGNTIYF.

The J gene is TRBJ2-5, the V gene TRBV12-3 or TRBV12-4; TCRdb's D gene call, TRBD2, goes unchecked for lack of DNA. The CDR3 spans 16 residues. CDR3 in amino acids: CASSLAGLAGQETQYF.

The chain employs TRBV6-1 and TRBJ2-1; absent DNA, TCRdb's TRBD1 call cannot be checked. The CDR3 has 13 residues. Germline lookup yields CDR1 MNHNS and CDR2 SASEGT. CDR3 protein: CASKTPLYNEQFF.

This chain links TRBV29-1 with TRBJ1-2; as DNA is missing, the TRBD1 call by TCRdb cannot be tested. This CDR3 spans 13 amino acids. CDR1 and CDR2 from the germline V gene are SQVTM and ANQGSEA. CDR3 loop: CSVSDRANYGYTF.

The gene calls are TRBV5-1 and TRBJ2-1; TCRdb designates TRBD2, a call that cannot be tested without DNA. The CDR3 is 15 residues long. The V gene's germline CDR1 is SGHRS and CDR2 YFSETQ. The CDR3 here is CASSPEDSLHNEQFF.

This chain joins TRBV11-2 and TRBJ1-1; TCRdb reports TRBD1, a call that lacks DNA to check it against. CDR3 length: 14 residues. Per germline, CDR1 SGHAT and CDR2 FQNNGV. CDR3: CASSLAQGFAEAFF.

V usage is TRBV7-2 and J usage is TRBJ2-1; without DNA, the TCRdb call of TRBD2 cannot be checked. The CDR3 spans 12 residues. Germline V gene sequence: CDR1 SGHTA, CDR2 FQGNSA. The CDR3: CASSFPSGFGFF.

V is TRBV21-1 and J is TRBJ2-1; TCRdb's D call of TRBD1 is untestable without DNA. TRBV21-1 is designated a pseudogene. The CDR3 spans 14 residues. The CDR3 here is CASSKDPGLDEQFF.

The rearrangement uses TRBV4-1 and TRBJ2-1; there is no DNA to check the TCRdb D call of TRBD1. This CDR3 is 15 amino acids long. CDR1 MGHRA and CDR2 YSYEKL come from the germline V gene. This CDR3 is CASSPGTGGYNEQFF.

This chain links TRBV11-1 with TRBJ2-1. The CDR3 has 12 residues. The germline V gene encodes CDR1 SGHAT and CDR2 FQDESV (reference sequence). The CDR3 is CASSPPLNEQFF.